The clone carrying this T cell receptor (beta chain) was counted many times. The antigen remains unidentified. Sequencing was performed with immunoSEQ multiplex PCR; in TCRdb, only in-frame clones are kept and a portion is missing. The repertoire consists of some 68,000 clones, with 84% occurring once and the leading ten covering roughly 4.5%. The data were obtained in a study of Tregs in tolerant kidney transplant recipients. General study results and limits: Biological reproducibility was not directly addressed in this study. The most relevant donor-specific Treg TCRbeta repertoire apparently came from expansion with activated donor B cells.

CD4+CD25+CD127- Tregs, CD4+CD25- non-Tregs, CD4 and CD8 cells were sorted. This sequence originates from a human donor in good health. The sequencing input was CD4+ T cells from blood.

CDR3 coding DNA: TGTGCCAGCAGCTTAGACAGGGTGGGTGGCTACACCTTC. Translating gives CASSLDRVGGYTF. The V and J genes are TRBV11-2 and TRBJ1-2; possibly TRBD1 for D (5 bases). The CDR3 has 13 residues. Germline CDR1 is SGHAT and CDR2 is FQNNGV. V lost 0 bases to trimming and J lost 7 bases, with 9 bases between them.